The TCR beta chain described here comes from a study of cytomegalovirus exposure and HLA in healthy donors. Overall study findings and caveats: TCR beta chain V- and J-gene trimming was linked, in a later analysis, to a missense variant in DCLRE1C.

Details on this clone: What it binds is not known.

PCR employed 60 Vbeta and 13 Jbeta primers. The table came from immunoSEQ multiplex PCR; TCRdb's copy has only in-frame clones and leaves some out. Among roughly 62,000 clones listed, just under 75% were seen once. The CDR3 is made up of 17 amino acids. V dropped 0 bases and J dropped 3; count of bases not matched to a gene: 8. Germline V gene lookup returns CDR1 SGHRS and CDR2 YFSETQ. The material sequenced was PBMCs. This receptor was obtained from a young woman in good health and CMV-seronegative. V and J are TRBV5-1 and TRBJ2-1, with 8 nucleotides matching TRBD2. As DNA, the CDR3 is TGCGCCAGCAGCTTGGAGTGGGCGGGAGGAGACTACAATGAGCAGTTCTTC. It translates to CASSLEWAGGDYNEQFF.